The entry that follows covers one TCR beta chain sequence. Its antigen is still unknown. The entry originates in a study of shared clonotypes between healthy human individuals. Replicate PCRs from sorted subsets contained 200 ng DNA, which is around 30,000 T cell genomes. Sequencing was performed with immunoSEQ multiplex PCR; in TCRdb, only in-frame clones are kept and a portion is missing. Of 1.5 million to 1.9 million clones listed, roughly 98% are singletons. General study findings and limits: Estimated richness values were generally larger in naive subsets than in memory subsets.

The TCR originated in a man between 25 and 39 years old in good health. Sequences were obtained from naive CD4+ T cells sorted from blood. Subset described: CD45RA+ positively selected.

The CDR3 region is CASSVAWEVGELFF. In DNA, the CDR3 is TGTGCCAGCAGCGTAGCGTGGGAGGTCGGGGAGCTGTTTTTT. The chain has TRBV9 and TRBJ2-2; possibly TRBD2 for D (6 bases). Looked up from germline, CDR1 is SGDLS and CDR2 is YYNGEE. The CDR3 runs 14 residues. V lost 0 bases and J lost 7, with 10 bases in between.